This entry features one T cell receptor beta chain sequence. Its antigen is still unknown. CDR1 is MDHEN and CDR2 is SYDVKM in the germline V gene. The ends were cut back, 7 bases at V and 4 bases at J, with 10 bases in the middle. The CDR3 is 12 residues long. The sample comes from a study of shared clonotypes between healthy human individuals. Study-level points and caveats: In this cohort, only blood was sampled, and tissue repertoires likely differ.

Evenly divided among several immunoSEQ plates was the genomic DNA of each subset. Libraries were prepared by immunoSEQ multiplex PCR; TCRdb keeps only in-frame clonotypes and omits some of them. The sample records approximately 2.3 million clones, 85% to 95% being singletons. This receptor was taken from a man younger than 30 in good health. Some clones in this sample may be carry-over from other donors' samples. The rearrangement links TRBV28 to TRBJ1-2; no clear D. Sample: naive CD4+ T cells from PBMCs. Subset indicated: CD45RA+ positively selected. CDR3 sequence (DNA): TGTGCCAGCACCGTAGGGCGCTATGGCTACACCTTC. Its protein is CASTVGRYGYTF.